This T cell receptor (beta chain) appears in the sequencing data of a study of breast tumors, draining lymph nodes, adjacent tissues. Study-level results: Tumors had less TCR diversity than lymph nodes, more than nontumor tissue. Tumor and nontumor repertoires were significantly more similar in luminal-like than in basal-like breast cancer. Tumor T cell lymph node origin was a supported hypothesis, not proven. The data were judged consistent with most tumor T cells coming from lymph node and expanding in tumor.

Germline loops: CDR1 LNHDA, CDR2 SQIVND (reference sequence). This CDR3 is built from 13 residues. Points on this clonotype: Its antigen is not identified. A junction end diverges from the germline sequence, so it may reflect a read error.

Each CDR3 protein is one row after TCRdb ran MiXCR on the multiplex PCR reads. The repertoire has fewer than 200,000 distinct CDR3 sequences, about 34% of them found once; the top ten carry 3.8%. Breast cancer patients provided tissue from their axillary draining lymph nodes. Material for sequencing was axillary lymph node tissue. This TCR was sampled from a female donor with breast cancer. Some clones in this sample may be carry-over from other donors' samples. The V gene is TRBV19, the J gene TRBJ1-4; D not resolved. The CDR3, as DNA: TGTGCCAGTAGTAAGGCCCGAGAGGGAAAACTGGTTTTT. Residues: CASSKAREGKLVF.